Listed here are 9 T cell receptor beta chains from one sample, sequenced in a study of CD8 T cells in Susac syndrome. An input of roughly 0.45 to 1 ug of RNA was subjected to reverse transcription using random hexamers. MiXCR, run by TCRdb on the immunoSEQ multiplex PCR reads, gives a single entry per CDR3 protein. The sample lists roughly 190,000 distinct CDR3 sequences, around 93% seen once, with around 0.096% in the top ten. The sample consisted of CD4+ T cells from PBMCs. These TCRs come from a human donor in good health.

The chain couples TRBV5-1 to TRBJ1-1; D is unresolved. The V end was cut by 0 bases, the J end by 2 bases, with 8 bases between. In germline, CDR1 is SGHRS, CDR2 YFSETQ. The CDR3 length is 14 residues. Here the CDR3 DNA reads TGCGCCAGCAGCTTGGACACGATAAACACTGAAGCTTTCTTT. Protein sequence: CASSLDTINTEAFF.

The table lists this clonotype with a count of one. CDR3: CASSKGPDSPLHF. CDR3 DNA sequence: TGTGCCAGCAGCAAGGGGCCAGATTCACCCCTCCACTTT. The chain employs TRBV9 and TRBJ1-6; TRBD1 is a possible D gene (5 bases). Germline CDR1 SGDLS, CDR2 YYNGEE. Trimming stripped 4 bases from V and 8 bases from J, with 10 bases between. CDR3 length equals 13 residues.

This clonotype has a single count. The rearrangement joins TRBV12-3 or TRBV12-4 to TRBJ2-7; D possibly corresponds to TRBD2 (5 bases). Trimming removed 7 bases from V and 7 bases from J, with 17 bases in between. There are 13 residues in the CDR3. CDR3 in amino acids: CASTPRGRDEQYF. Here the CDR3 DNA reads TGTGCCAGCACTCCCCGGGGAAGAGATGAGCAGTACTTC.

The chain employs TRBV5-4 and TRBJ1-3; the D is unclear. V lost 0 bases to trimming and J lost 3 bases, with 16 bases between them. From germline, CDR1 is SGHNT and CDR2 YYREEE (reference sequence). The CDR3 totals 17 residues. CDR3 residues: CASSLVPTASGGNTIYF. The CDR3 nucleotides are TGTGCCAGCAGCTTGGTCCCCACAGCATCAGGTGGAAACACCATATATTTT.

The chain carries TRBV30 and TRBJ1-2; TRBD1 matches 8 bases. Trimming at V came to 0 bases and at J to 4 bases, leaving 4 bases not matched to a gene. This CDR3 contains 14 residues. The V gene's germline CDR1 is GTSNPN and CDR2 SVGIG (reference sequence). Written as DNA, the CDR3 is TGTGCCTGGAGTGTTGGCGGGACAGGCTATGGCTACACCTTC. Amino acid sequence: CAWSVGGTGYGYTF.

The gene calls are TRBV25-1 and TRBJ1-2; D may be TRBD1 (5 bases). Germline-derived CDR1 and CDR2 are MGHDK and SYGVNS. CDR3 size: 16 residues. Between the trimmed V and J ends, which lost 4 bases and 2 bases, there was a span of 17 bases. CDR3 loop: CASSAAAGKGNYGYTF. The CDR3 DNA reads as TGTGCCAGCAGTGCGGCGGCCGGGAAGGGGAACTATGGCTACACCTTC.

This clonotype has a single count. The chain uses TRBV19 and TRBJ2-3; D not certain. The CDR3 loop spans 13 amino acids. Germline lookup yields CDR1 LNHDA and CDR2 SQIVND (reference sequence). V was cut by 7 bases and J by 6 bases, with 14 bases left in between. DNA of the CDR3: TGTGCCAGTACCTCGCTCGCCCGTGATACGCAGTATTTT. It translates to CASTSLARDTQYF.

The rearrangement links TRBV29-1 to TRBJ2-3, with D perhaps assigned TRBD1 or TRBD2 (6 bases each). The CDR3 is 12 amino acids. CDR1 is SQVTM and CDR2 is ANQGSEA in the germline V gene. Deletions cut 7 bases from V and 1 base from J, with 9 bases between. CDR3 DNA sequence: TGCAGCGGGGGGGCTCGCACAGATACGCAGTATTTT. Its translation: CSGGARTDTQYF.

The rearrangement links TRBV2 to TRBJ2-7; D not resolved. Between the trimmed V and J ends, which lost 6 bases and 4 bases, there was a span of 13 bases. Germline lookup yields CDR1 SNHLY and CDR2 FYNNEI. This CDR3 region has 13 residues. The CDR3 DNA is TGTGCCAGCAGCTTCGGACGGACGTACGAGCAGTACTTC. It is translated as CASSFGRTYEQYF.